Listed below are T cell receptor beta chains from one sample, sequenced in a study of identical twins. TCRdb reprocessed the 5' RACE reads with MiXCR, giving one entry per CDR3 protein. This table has around 690,000 distinct CDR3 sequences, 21% appearing once. The same sample was also studied in work on T cells expressing NK-cell markers.

Sequenced material: PBMCs. The source of these receptors is a woman aged 18 to 35 in good health. Each CDR3 is given with its conserved first and last residue. D genes are given only for firm matches. Clone size is stated in some rows and not others, as once, few, many or a class when expanded.

d_gene: .; j_gene: TRBJ2-5; abundance: many; v_gene: TRBV5-1; CDR3aa: CASSLVWGRQETQYF; CDR3nt: TGCGCCAGCAGCTTGGTTTGGGGACGGCAAGAGACCCAGTACTTC
d_gene: .; j_gene: TRBJ1-1; abundance: .; v_gene: TRBV2; CDR3aa: CATRSTSRSVDTEAFF; CDR3nt: TGTGCCACCCGCTCCACGAGCAGGTCGGTGGACACTGAAGCTTTCTTT
d_gene: .; j_gene: TRBJ2-1; abundance: .; v_gene: TRBV5-1; CDR3aa: CASSPPPRNNEQFF; CDR3nt: TGCGCCAGCAGCCCTCCACCACGGAACAATGAGCAGTTCTTC
d_gene: .; j_gene: TRBJ2-7; abundance: .; v_gene: TRBV10-3; CDR3aa: CAIRESAGRYEQYF; CDR3nt: TGTGCCATCAGGGAGTCAGCGGGCCGCTACGAGCAGTACTTC
d_gene: .; j_gene: TRBJ1-2; abundance: .; v_gene: TRBV9; CDR3aa: CASSVGQMNGYTF; CDR3nt: TGTGCCAGCAGCGTAGGGCAGATGAATGGCTACACCTTC
d_gene: TRBD2; j_gene: TRBJ2-7; abundance: .; v_gene: TRBV6-5; CDR3aa: CASSYSGGREQYF; CDR3nt: TGTGCCAGCAGTTACTCGGGGGGGAGGGAGCAGTACTTC
d_gene: .; j_gene: TRBJ2-5; abundance: few; v_gene: TRBV20-1; CDR3aa: CSAPLVWRGGETQYF; CDR3nt: TGCAGTGCTCCATTGGTGTGGAGGGGAGGAGAGACCCAGTACTTC
d_gene: .; j_gene: TRBJ1-3; abundance: many; v_gene: TRBV20-1; CDR3aa: CSAGDNLGGNTIYF; CDR3nt: TGCAGTGCGGGGGATAATTTAGGAGGAAACACCATATATTTT
d_gene: TRBD2; j_gene: TRBJ2-1; abundance: few; v_gene: TRBV6-5; CDR3aa: CASSFRSSGMYNEQFF; CDR3nt: TGTGCCAGCAGTTTCCGGAGTAGCGGGATGTACAATGAGCAGTTCTTC
d_gene: TRBD1; j_gene: TRBJ2-7; abundance: .; v_gene: TRBV20-1; CDR3aa: CSAIGTDYEQYF; CDR3nt: TGCAGTGCTATTGGGACAGACTACGAGCAGTACTTC
d_gene: .; j_gene: TRBJ1-1; abundance: .; v_gene: TRBV12-3/TRBV12-4; CDR3aa: CASRLSRAEAFF; CDR3nt: TGTGCCAGCAGGCTATCCAGGGCTGAAGCTTTCTTT
d_gene: .; j_gene: TRBJ1-3; abundance: .; v_gene: TRBV7-9; CDR3aa: CASSNSGNTIYF; CDR3nt: TGTGCCAGCAGTAACTCTGGAAACACCATATATTTT
d_gene: TRBD1; j_gene: TRBJ1-2; abundance: .; v_gene: TRBV20-1; CDR3aa: CSAQQGARYGYTF; CDR3nt: TGCAGTGCCCAACAGGGGGCTAGGTATGGCTACACCTTC
d_gene: TRBD1; j_gene: TRBJ2-1; abundance: .; v_gene: TRBV29-1; CDR3aa: CSGRDRVVDNEQFF; CDR3nt: TGCAGCGGTAGGGACAGGGTCGTCGACAATGAGCAGTTCTTC
d_gene: .; j_gene: TRBJ2-3; abundance: .; v_gene: TRBV12-3/TRBV12-4; CDR3aa: CASSTSSGQGTDTQYF; CDR3nt: TGTGCCAGCAGTACCTCCTCGGGCCAAGGCACAGATACGCAGTATTTT
d_gene: .; j_gene: TRBJ2-7; abundance: few; v_gene: TRBV9; CDR3aa: CASSPRQRVYEQYF; CDR3nt: TGTGCCAGCAGCCCCCGACAGAGGGTCTACGAGCAGTACTTC
d_gene: TRBD1; j_gene: TRBJ2-3; abundance: .; v_gene: TRBV20-1; CDR3aa: CSATGTGAGDTQYF; CDR3nt: TGCAGTGCCACCGGGACAGGGGCCGGGGATACGCAGTATTTT
d_gene: .; j_gene: TRBJ2-5; abundance: .; v_gene: TRBV20-1; CDR3aa: CSARGLAANQETQYF; CDR3nt: TGCAGTGCTAGAGGATTAGCGGCAAACCAAGAGACCCAGTACTTC
d_gene: .; j_gene: TRBJ1-4; abundance: few; v_gene: TRBV7-9; CDR3aa: CASSLWVLTNEKLFF; CDR3nt: TGTGCCAGCAGCTTGTGGGTTTTAACTAATGAAAAACTGTTTTTT
d_gene: .; j_gene: TRBJ2-2; abundance: few; v_gene: TRBV5-1; CDR3aa: CASSDPRYTGELFF; CDR3nt: TGCGCCAGCAGCGATCCTCGGTACACCGGGGAGCTGTTTTTT
d_gene: TRBD1; j_gene: TRBJ1-5; abundance: many; v_gene: TRBV27; CDR3aa: CASSSNTGGQPQHF; CDR3nt: TGTGCCAGCAGTTCCAATACAGGGGGCCAGCCCCAGCATTTT
d_gene: .; j_gene: TRBJ2-5; abundance: many; v_gene: TRBV11-2; CDR3aa: CASSLGQIQETQYF; CDR3nt: TGTGCCAGCAGCTTAGGGCAAATCCAAGAGACCCAGTACTTC
d_gene: .; j_gene: TRBJ2-2; abundance: few; v_gene: TRBV29-1; CDR3aa: CSVDTGMTGELFF; CDR3nt: TGCAGCGTTGATACAGGGATGACCGGGGAGCTGTTTTTT
d_gene: .; j_gene: TRBJ2-7; abundance: many; v_gene: TRBV12-3/TRBV12-4; CDR3aa: CASSSRDTYEQYF; CDR3nt: TGTGCCAGCAGTTCTAGGGACACCTACGAGCAGTACTTC
d_gene: .; j_gene: TRBJ2-2; abundance: many; v_gene: TRBV29-1; CDR3aa: CSVAPIQGFSGELFF; CDR3nt: TGCAGCGTTGCCCCTATTCAGGGGTTCAGCGGGGAGCTGTTTTTT
d_gene: TRBD1; j_gene: TRBJ2-7; abundance: .; v_gene: TRBV3-1; CDR3aa: CASAQGQRTYEQYF; CDR3nt: TGTGCCAGCGCACAGGGGCAGAGAACCTACGAGCAGTACTTC
d_gene: TRBD1; j_gene: TRBJ1-1; abundance: few; v_gene: TRBV6-5; CDR3aa: CASSYSAGGYTEAFF; CDR3nt: TGTGCCAGCAGTTACTCGGCAGGGGGCTACACTGAAGCTTTCTTT
d_gene: .; j_gene: TRBJ2-1; abundance: many; v_gene: TRBV4-3; CDR3aa: CASSQDDPYNEQFF; CDR3nt: TGCGCCAGCAGCCAAGATGACCCCTACAATGAGCAGTTCTTC
d_gene: .; j_gene: TRBJ2-7; abundance: few; v_gene: TRBV12-3/TRBV12-4; CDR3aa: CASSPTQNEQYF; CDR3nt: TGTGCCAGCAGCCCCACCCAGAACGAGCAGTACTTC
d_gene: TRBD2; j_gene: TRBJ2-7; abundance: .; v_gene: TRBV20-1; CDR3aa: CSAGKLAGGPDEQYF; CDR3nt: TGCAGTGCTGGTAAGCTAGCGGGAGGGCCCGACGAGCAGTACTTC
d_gene: TRBD1; j_gene: TRBJ2-7; abundance: .; v_gene: TRBV20-1; CDR3aa: CSARDRGFYEQYF; CDR3nt: TGCAGTGCTCGTGACAGGGGGTTTTACGAGCAGTACTTC
d_gene: .; j_gene: TRBJ2-1; abundance: .; v_gene: TRBV7-9; CDR3aa: CASSLSKAAGYNEQFF; CDR3nt: TGTGCCAGCAGCTTATCGAAGGCGGCAGGTTACAATGAGCAGTTCTTC
d_gene: .; j_gene: TRBJ2-2; abundance: few; v_gene: TRBV12-3/TRBV12-4; CDR3aa: CAVRGGQTFGELFF; CDR3nt: TGTGCCGTACGGGGCGGTCAAACTTTCGGGGAGCTGTTTTTT
d_gene: TRBD1; j_gene: TRBJ1-2; abundance: .; v_gene: TRBV12-3/TRBV12-4; CDR3aa: CASRTGVGGYTF; CDR3nt: TGTGCCAGCAGGACAGGGGTCGGTGGCTACACCTTC
d_gene: .; j_gene: TRBJ2-1; abundance: few; v_gene: TRBV4-3; CDR3aa: CASSLAPGHEQFF; CDR3nt: TGCGCCAGCAGCCTCGCACCGGGACATGAGCAGTTCTTC
d_gene: .; j_gene: TRBJ2-3; abundance: .; v_gene: TRBV2; CDR3aa: CATQKGPDTQYF; CDR3nt: TGTGCCACACAGAAGGGGCCAGATACGCAGTATTTT
d_gene: .; j_gene: TRBJ2-1; abundance: few; v_gene: TRBV9; CDR3aa: CASSVRPQNEQFF; CDR3nt: TGTGCCAGCAGCGTAAGGCCACAAAATGAGCAGTTCTTC
d_gene: .; j_gene: TRBJ2-7; abundance: few; v_gene: TRBV10-3; CDR3aa: CAISPEYTLREQYF; CDR3nt: TGTGCCATCAGCCCGGAGTATACGCTTCGTGAGCAGTACTTC
d_gene: .; j_gene: TRBJ2-7; abundance: few; v_gene: TRBV7-9; CDR3aa: CATEGGSSYEQYF; CDR3nt: TGTGCCACGGAGGGGGGCTCCAGCTACGAGCAGTACTTC
d_gene: .; j_gene: TRBJ2-3; abundance: .; v_gene: TRBV29-1; CDR3aa: CSVYLETDTQYF; CDR3nt: TGCAGCGTTTATCTGGAGACAGATACGCAGTATTTT
d_gene: .; j_gene: TRBJ2-6; abundance: many; v_gene: TRBV5-1; CDR3aa: CASSLGRAGANVLTF; CDR3nt: TGCGCCAGCAGCTTGGGCAGGGCGGGGGCCAACGTCCTGACTTTC
d_gene: TRBD2; j_gene: TRBJ2-1; abundance: few; v_gene: TRBV20-1; CDR3aa: CSASEWRTGGQVTYNEQFF; CDR3nt: TGCAGTGCTAGTGAGTGGCGGACGGGAGGGCAGGTTACGTACAATGAGCAGTTCTTC